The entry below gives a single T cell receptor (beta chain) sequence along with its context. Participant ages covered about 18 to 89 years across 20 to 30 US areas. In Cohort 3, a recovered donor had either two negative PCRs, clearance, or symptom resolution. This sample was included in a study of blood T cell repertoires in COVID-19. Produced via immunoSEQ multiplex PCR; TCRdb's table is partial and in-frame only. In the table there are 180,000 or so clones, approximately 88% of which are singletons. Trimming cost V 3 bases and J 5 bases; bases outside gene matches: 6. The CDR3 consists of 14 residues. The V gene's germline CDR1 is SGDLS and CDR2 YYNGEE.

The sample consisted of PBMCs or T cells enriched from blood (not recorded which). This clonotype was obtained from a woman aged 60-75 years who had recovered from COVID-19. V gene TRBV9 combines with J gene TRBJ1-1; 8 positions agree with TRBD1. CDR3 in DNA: TGTGCCAGCAGCGCCGACAGGGGCGGGACTGAAGCTTTCTTT. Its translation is CASSADRGGTEAFF. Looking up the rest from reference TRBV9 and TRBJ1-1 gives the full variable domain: DSGVTQTPKHLITATGQRVTLRCSPRSGDLSVYWYQQSLDQGLQFLIQYYNGEERAKGNILERFSAQQFPDLHSELNLSSLELGDSALYFCASSADRGGTEAFFGQGTRLTVV.